The next 32 T cell receptor beta chains were all read from a single sample in a study of shared clonotypes between healthy human individuals. Libraries were prepared by immunoSEQ multiplex PCR; TCRdb keeps only in-frame clonotypes and omits some of them. In the table there are hundreds of thousands of clones, roughly 73% of which are singletons. The sample consisted of memory CD4+ T cells sorted from blood. The subset is: CD45RA-negative fraction. These receptors originate from a woman aged 25 to 39 in good health.

The chain carries TRBV6-5 and TRBJ2-5; D is uncertain. Germline V gene sequence: CDR1 MNHEY, CDR2 SVGAGI. Between the trimmed V and J ends, which lost 5 bases and 0 bases, there was a span of 7 bases. The CDR3 contains 13 residues. This chain's CDR3 is CASSDMDQETQYF. In nucleotides, the CDR3 is TGTGCCAGCAGTGACATGGACCAAGAGACCCAGTACTTC.

The chain links TRBV28 to TRBJ1-1, with D possibly matching TRBD1 (6 bases). This CDR3 has 14 residues. Germline V gene sequence: CDR1 MDHEN, CDR2 SYDVKM. V lost 6 bases to trimming and J lost 5 bases, with 16 bases between them. The chain's CDR3 is CASSLQGVETEAFF. CDR3 sequence (DNA): TGTGCCAGCAGCCTACAGGGTGTTGAGACTGAAGCTTTCTTT.

This chain connects TRBV6-5 to TRBJ2-1; D unclear. Germline loops: CDR1 MNHEY, CDR2 SVGAGI. The CDR3 sequence is 14 residues long. The V end was cut by 0 bases, the J end by 8 bases, with 11 bases between. CDR3 sequence: CASSYSRSVDEQFF. The CDR3 nucleotides read TGTGCCAGCAGTTACTCGAGGAGTGTCGATGAGCAGTTCTTC.

V is TRBV27 and J is TRBJ2-6; no clear D gene. Between the trimmed V and J ends, which lost 6 bases and 0 bases, there was a span of 9 bases. The germline V gene encodes CDR1 MNHEY and CDR2 SMNVEV (reference sequence). This CDR3 comprises 15 residues. CDR3: CASRDLGSGANVLTF. The CDR3 bases are TGTGCCAGCAGGGATCTCGGCTCTGGGGCCAACGTCCTGACTTTC.

The chain couples TRBV6-1 to TRBJ2-7, with TRBD2 identical over 8 bases. The germline V gene has CDR1 MNHNS and CDR2 SASEGT. With V trimmed by 3 bases and J by 2 bases, 9 bases remained unmatched. This CDR3 contains 16 residues. The CDR3 coding sequence is TGTGCCAGCAGTGATACAGGGACTAGGAGTCCCTACGAGCAGTACTTC. The encoded protein is CASSDTGTRSPYEQYF.

This clone was seen only a few times. Other DNA variants within this sample encode the same CDR3. The CDR3 region is CASSIAGGPYEQYF. Written as DNA, the CDR3 is TGTGCCAGTAGTATAGCAGGGGGGCCCTACGAGCAGTACTTC. The rearrangement links TRBV19 to TRBJ2-7, with a weak D call TRBD1 (7 bases). CDR3 size: 14 residues. Germline-derived CDR1 and CDR2 are LNHDA and SQIVND (reference sequence). Trimming left V 1 base short and J 2 bases short, with 9 bases between.

The chain uses TRBV5-1 and TRBJ1-3, with TRBD1 as a possible D gene (5 bases). Germline lookup yields CDR1 SGHRS and CDR2 YFSETQ. Trimming took off 3 bases at V and 4 bases at J, with 17 bases between the two ends. The CDR3 runs to 16 residues. CDR3 region: CASSSTGYGGGNTIYF. CDR3 coding DNA: TGCGCCAGCAGCTCTACAGGCTACGGGGGAGGAAACACCATATATTTT.

V and J are TRBV27 and TRBJ2-5, with no clear D. In germline, CDR1 is MNHEY, CDR2 SMNVEV (reference sequence). The CDR3 sequence is 12 residues long. V was shortened by 4 bases and J by 4 bases, with 7 bases between the two germline ends. The CDR3 bases are TGTGCCAGCAGTTCTCTGGGAGAGACCCAGTACTTC. Encoded protein: CASSSLGETQYF.

J is TRBJ1-2 and V is TRBV14; D call uncertain. The V and J ends lost 0 bases and 8 bases respectively, with 10 bases between them. Germline loops: CDR1 SGHDN, CDR2 FVKESK. The CDR3 runs 13 residues. The CDR3 protein is CASSQDPLLGYTF. CDR3 nucleotides: TGTGCCAGCAGCCAAGACCCGCTTTTGGGCTACACCTTC.

This clone was observed a single time. The V call is TRBV28, the J call TRBJ2-5; the D gene is possibly TRBD2 (6 bases). The CDR3 sequence is 12 residues long. The V gene lost 6 bases and the J gene lost 11 bases, with 16 bases spanning the gap. Germline loops: CDR1 MDHEN, CDR2 SYDVKM. The CDR3 protein is CASSPPKGLQYF. The CDR3 DNA reads TGTGCCAGCAGCCCACCCAAAGGACTACAGTACTTC. The full variable domain, completed using reference TRBV28 and TRBJ2-5, is DVKVTQSSRYLVKRTGEKVFLECVQDMDHENMFWYRQDPGLGLRLIYFSYDVKMKEKGDIPEGYSVSREKKERFSLILESASTNQTSMYLCASSPPKGLQYFGPGTRLLVL.

V is TRBV6-9 and J is TRBJ1-1, with unresolved D. CDR3 length equals 13 residues. V was pared by 7 bases and J by 6 bases, with 15 bases between. In germline, CDR1 is MNHGY, CDR2 SVAAGI. The CDR3 coding sequence is TGTGCCAGCACAGCGGGCCAATTCGCTGAAGCTTTCTTT. It codes for CASTAGQFAEAFF.

The chain uses TRBV30 and TRBJ1-2; 9 bases align to TRBD1. Germline CDR1 GTSNPN, CDR2 SVGIG (reference sequence). CDR3 length equals 15 residues. Trimming took 2 bases from V and 3 from J; bases not matched to a gene: 7. Here the CDR3 reads CAWSTGGTRDYGYTF. The CDR3 nucleotides are TGTGCCTGGAGTACAGGGGGCACTAGGGACTATGGCTACACCTTC.

The V call is TRBV9, the J call TRBJ2-4, with D hard to call. Between the trimmed V and J ends, which lost 0 bases and 5 bases, there was a span of 12 bases. The CDR3 sequence is 15 residues long. CDR1 and CDR2 (germline): SGDLS, YYNGEE. The CDR3 sequence: CASSVAVESQNIQYF. The DNA of the CDR3 is TGTGCCAGCAGCGTAGCTGTTGAGAGCCAAAACATTCAGTACTTC.

Details on this clone: This sample includes further DNA sequences coding for the same CDR3. The chain recombines TRBV19 with TRBJ1-2; 9 bases line up with TRBD1. The ends lost 3 bases at V and 4 bases at J; junction bases unmatched: 3. Germline lookup yields CDR1 LNHDA and CDR2 SQIVND (reference sequence). This CDR3 has 14 amino acids. The CDR3 region is CASSMDRGFYGYTF. CDR3 nucleotide sequence: TGTGCCAGTAGTATGGACAGGGGCTTCTATGGCTACACCTTC.

This clone was picked up a small number of times. V gene TRBV15 combines with J gene TRBJ2-2; 7 bases are shared with TRBD2. V was pared by 6 bases and J by 3 bases, with 4 bases of the junction left unmatched. CDR1 and CDR2 from the germline V gene are LNHNV and YYDKDF (reference sequence). This CDR3 contains 14 residues. CDR3 sequence: CATRASGYTGELFF. Here the CDR3 DNA reads TGTGCCACCAGGGCTAGCGGATACACCGGGGAGCTGTTTTTT.

The V and J genes are TRBV28 and TRBJ1-2, with TRBD1 matching 7 bases. J gave up 8 bases and V 6 bases, and 15 bases lay outside the gene matches. Germline CDR1 and CDR2: MDHEN and SYDVKM. The CDR3 length is 15 residues. The CDR3 region is CASRSTRQGFKGYTF. In nucleotides, the CDR3 is TGTGCCAGCAGGTCTACCCGACAGGGTTTCAAGGGCTACACCTTC.

The chain has TRBV25-1 and TRBJ1-2; D call uncertain. This CDR3 contains 13 residues. In germline, CDR1 is MGHDK, CDR2 SYGVNS. The V end was cut by 1 base, the J end by 4 bases, with 7 bases between. The CDR3 spells CASSEFRSYGYTF. CDR3 sequence (DNA): TGTGCCAGCAGTGAATTTAGGTCCTATGGCTACACCTTC.

This chain links TRBV9 with TRBJ2-5; 7 nucleotides line up with TRBD2. CDR1 and CDR2 (germline): SGDLS, YYNGEE. This CDR3 is 14 amino acids long. Trimming took 0 bases from V and 5 from J; bases not matched to a gene: 4. This CDR3 is CASSVGGGRETQYF. Written as DNA, the CDR3 is TGTGCCAGCAGCGTAGGGGGAGGGCGTGAGACCCAGTACTTC.

The rearrangement uses TRBV6-4 and TRBJ2-1, with 11 bases fitting TRBD2. CDR3 length equals 15 residues. Germline-derived CDR1 and CDR2 are MRHNA and SNTAGT. V lost 6 bases, J lost 4 bases, and 5 bases stayed unmatched. The CDR3 DNA reads as TGTGCCAGCAGCGTCGGGACTAGCGGTTACAATGAGCAGTTCTTC. Translated, it gives CASSVGTSGYNEQFF.

This chain connects TRBV11-2 to TRBJ2-2; D not certain. This CDR3 is 14 amino acids long. The germline V gene encodes CDR1 SGHAT and CDR2 FQNNGV. With 1 base removed from V and 0 bases from J, the gap between germline ends came to 3 bases. CDR3: CASSLGANTGELFF. The CDR3 DNA reads TGTGCCAGCAGCTTAGGGGCGAACACCGGGGAGCTGTTTTTT.

This chain joins TRBV28 and TRBJ1-5; D might be TRBD1 (5 bases). Germline CDR1 and CDR2: MDHEN and SYDVKM. This CDR3 spans 14 amino acids. V lost 4 bases and J lost 5, with 12 bases in between. The CDR3 sequence is CASSSPRVDQPQHF. CDR3 bases: TGTGCCAGCAGTTCTCCCAGGGTTGATCAGCCCCAGCATTTT.

This clone was picked up a small number of times. This rearrangement joins TRBV9 to TRBJ2-7, with 10 bases that match TRBD2. Germline loops: CDR1 SGDLS, CDR2 YYNGEE. Losses at the gene ends were 2 bases for V and 2 bases for J; bases not matched to a gene: 4. The CDR3 spans 15 residues. CDR3 DNA sequence: TGTGCCAGCAGCGTGGGGACTAGCGCGACCTACGAGCAGTACTTC. This encodes CASSVGTSATYEQYF.

At least ten counts were recorded for this clone. Other nucleotide sequences in the sample specify the same CDR3. The chain recombines TRBV5-1 with TRBJ1-3; D is unresolved. Germline CDR1 reads SGHRS; CDR2 reads YFSETQ. The CDR3 extends over 14 amino acids. With 0 bases removed from V and 4 bases from J, the gap between germline ends came to 8 bases. The CDR3 is CASSLAGYGNTIYF. The CDR3, as DNA: TGCGCCAGCAGCTTGGCGGGATACGGAAACACCATATATTTT.

This clone was observed a single time. V and J are TRBV28 and TRBJ1-5; D gene ambiguous. Trimming stripped 2 bases from V and 5 bases from J, with 4 bases between. Per the germline V gene, CDR1 is MDHEN and CDR2 is SYDVKM. The CDR3 has 12 residues. The CDR3 reads CASSLLHQPQHF. The CDR3 DNA reads TGTGCCAGCAGTTTACTTCATCAGCCCCAGCATTTT.

This clone was counted ten times or more. The rearrangement joins TRBV15 to TRBJ1-2, with TRBD1 matching 9 bases. CDR3 length: 14 residues. Trimming at V came to 5 bases and at J to 2 bases, leaving 3 bases not matched to a gene. Germline V gene sequence: CDR1 LNHNV, CDR2 YYDKDF (reference sequence). The CDR3 bases are TGTGCCACCAGCCGGGACAGGGTCAACTATGGCTACACCTTC. This gives the protein CATSRDRVNYGYTF.

This chain connects TRBV5-1 to TRBJ2-3; TRBD2 aligns across 11 bases. Germline trimming cut 0 bases from V and 3 bases from J; bases unmatched to any gene: 6. This CDR3 has 17 amino acids. Germline CDR1 reads SGHRS; CDR2 reads YFSETQ. The DNA of the CDR3 is TGCGCCAGCAGCTTGGGACTAGCGGGAAGGAAGACAGATACGCAGTATTTT. Its translation is CASSLGLAGRKTDTQYF.

The rearrangement links TRBV4-2 to TRBJ1-2; 11 bases align to TRBD1. Trimming removed 0 bases from V and 2 bases from J; junction bases left unmatched: 11. Germline CDR1 is LGHNA and CDR2 is YNFKEQ. CDR3 size: 19 residues. CDR3 DNA: TGTGCCAGCAGCCAAGAAGTGAGGTGGGACAGGGGGAAAAACTATGGCTACACCTTC. It translates to CASSQEVRWDRGKNYGYTF.

V and J are TRBV29-1 and TRBJ2-5, with TRBD2 identical over 7 bases. CDR3 length: 12 amino acids. The germline V gene encodes CDR1 SQVTM and CDR2 ANQGSEA. The junction had 6 bases not matched to a gene; V was cut back by 7 bases and J by 4 bases. DNA of the CDR3: TGCAGCGGCCGGGAGGCAGGAGAGACCCAGTACTTC. Residues: CSGREAGETQYF.

The DNA of the CDR3 is TGTGCCAGCCGGGGACTGCCTGGGATGCCCCAGCATTTT. It translates to CASRGLPGMPQHF. The V gene is TRBV6-1, the J gene TRBJ1-5, with D possibly being TRBD1 (5 bases). Trimming shortened V by 8 bases and J by 9 bases, and 17 bases separated the two germline ends. Per germline, CDR1 MNHNS and CDR2 SASEGT. The CDR3 spans 13 residues.

This rearrangement joins TRBV28 to TRBJ2-7; D is unclear. The CDR3 is 13 amino acids. Germline V gene data show CDR1 as MDHEN and CDR2 as SYDVKM. The germline V and J ends were trimmed by 5 bases and 3 bases, with 11 bases remaining between them. CDR3 bases: TGTGCCAGCAGTGTACTCCCCCACTACGAGCAGTACTTC. Protein: CASSVLPHYEQYF.

This clone appeared a few times. The chain joins TRBV5-1 to TRBJ1-4; D may be TRBD1 (5 bases). The CDR3 extends over 14 amino acids. V lost 4 bases, J lost 8 bases, and 15 bases lay in between. Germline V gives CDR1 SGHRS, CDR2 YFSETQ. DNA for the CDR3: TGCGCCAGCAGCCCCTCCGGCGGGGGAGAAAAACTGTTTTTT. This codes for CASSPSGGGEKLFF. Based on the CDR3 plus reference TRBV5-1 and TRBJ1-4, the full variable domain is KAGVTQTPRYLIKTRGQQVTLSCSPISGHRSVSWYQQTPGQGLQFLFEYFSETQRNKGNFPGRFSGRQFSNSRSEMNVSTLELGDSALYLCASSPSGGGEKLFFGSGTQLSVL.

The V and J genes are TRBV5-1 and TRBJ1-5, with TRBD1 as a possible D gene (5 bases). V gave up 4 bases and J gave up 5 bases, with 13 bases separating them. The CDR3 contains 14 residues. The germline V gene encodes CDR1 SGHRS and CDR2 YFSETQ. The CDR3 sequence is CASSLNRGDQPQHF. The CDR3 DNA is TGCGCCAGCAGCCTGAATAGAGGGGATCAGCCCCAGCATTTT.